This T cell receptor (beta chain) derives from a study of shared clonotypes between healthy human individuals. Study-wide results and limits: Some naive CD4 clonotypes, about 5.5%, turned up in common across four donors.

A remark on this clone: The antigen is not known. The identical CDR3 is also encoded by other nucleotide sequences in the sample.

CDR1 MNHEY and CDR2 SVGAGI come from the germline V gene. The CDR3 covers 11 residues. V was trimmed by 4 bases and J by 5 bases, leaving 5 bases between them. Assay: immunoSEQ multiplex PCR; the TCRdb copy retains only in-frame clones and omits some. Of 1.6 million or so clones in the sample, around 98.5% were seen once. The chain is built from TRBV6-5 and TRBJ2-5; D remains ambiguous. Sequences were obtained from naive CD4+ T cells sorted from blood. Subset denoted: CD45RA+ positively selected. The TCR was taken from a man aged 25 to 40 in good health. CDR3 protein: CASSSHETQYF. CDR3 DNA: TGTGCCAGCAGTTCTCACGAGACCCAGTACTTC.